A selection of T cell receptor beta chains follows, all from one sample in a study of cytomegalovirus exposure and HLA in healthy donors. Profiled with immunoSEQ multiplex PCR; TCRdb holds only in-frame clones, not every one. The table records around 230,000 clones, 75% to 80% of them present only once. Sequenced sample: PBMCs. These receptors were collected from a male donor in good health and CMV-seronegative. The CDR3 runs from the conserved cysteine through the conserved F or W. A D gene is named only where the DNA matches it firmly. Size values are once, few and many counts, or a class for expanded clones, and some rows have none.

j_call d_call cdr3_length clone_size v_call cdr3_nt cdr3_aa
TRBJ1-1 NA 14 NA TRBV10-3 TGTGCCATCAGTGAGGACACCCTGAACACTGAAGCTTTCTTT CAISEDTLNTEAFF
TRBJ1-2 NA 11 NA TRBV5-1 TGCGCCAGCAGCTTGCGCTATGGCTACACCTTC CASSLRYGYTF
TRBJ2-7 TRBD2 17 NA TRBV7-9 TGTGCCAGCAGCCCGAGGACTAGCGGGGGGCCTAATTACGAGCAGTACTTC CASSPRTSGGPNYEQYF
TRBJ1-5 TRBD1 16 NA TRBV27 TGTGCCAGCAGTACCCACAGGGGGCTCACCAATCAGCCCCAGCATTTT CASSTHRGLTNQPQHF
TRBJ2-7 TRBD1 14 NA TRBV28 TGTGCCAGTCGACCGGGACAGGCTACCTACGAGCAGTACTTC CASRPGQATYEQYF
TRBJ2-7 NA 14 NA TRBV11-2 TGTGCCAGCAGCTTAGCAGGGGGACTTGAAGAGCAGTACTTC CASSLAGGLEEQYF
TRBJ2-7 NA 14 NA TRBV15 TGTGCCACCGCCACCCTGGGGGGGCTGGACGAGCAGTACTTC CATATLGGLDEQYF
TRBJ2-3 TRBD1 15 NA TRBV7-3 TGTGCCAGCAGCCCCGACAGGGGCAGGACAGATACGCAGTATTTT CASSPDRGRTDTQYF
TRBJ1-2 TRBD1 13 NA TRBV9 TGTGCCAGCAGCCGAACAGGGGCAGGTGGCTACACCTTC CASSRTGAGGYTF
TRBJ1-2 TRBD1 15 NA TRBV7-3 TGTGCCAGCAGCCCCTCCGGGACAGGTCTCTATGGCTACACCTTC CASSPSGTGLYGYTF
TRBJ2-7 NA 15 NA TRBV6-5 TGTGCCAGCAGTTACTCGAGGGCAGTCCCCTACGAGCAGTACTTC CASSYSRAVPYEQYF
TRBJ1-2 NA 13 NA TRBV2 TGTGCCAGCAGTGGGACAGCTAACTATGGCTACACCTTC CASSGTANYGYTF
TRBJ2-1 TRBD1 15 few TRBV6-1 TGTGCCAGCAGTGAGGGGACAGGCTCCTACAATGAGCAGTTCTTC CASSEGTGSYNEQFF
TRBJ1-1 TRBD1 15 NA TRBV2 TGTGCCAGCAGTTGGACAGGGGTGAAAGACACTGAAGCTTTCTTT CASSWTGVKDTEAFF
TRBJ2-2 TRBD2 15 NA TRBV5-1 TGCGCCAGCAGCTTGAGGCGGGGGGCCACCGGGGAGCTGTTTTTT CASSLRRGATGELFF
TRBJ2-2 TRBD2 17 few TRBV4-2 TGTGCCAGCAGCCAAGTGCGGGGGGGCTTTGAAACCGGGGAGCTGTTTTTT CASSQVRGGFETGELFF
TRBJ2-1 NA 14 NA TRBV30 TGTGCCTATAAAGCGAGCATCTCCTACAATGAGCAGTTCTTC CAYKASISYNEQFF
TRBJ2-1 TRBD2 15 once TRBV7-3 TGTGCCAGCAGCATGGGACTAGCGGCTGTAGATGAGCAGTTCTTC CASSMGLAAVDEQFF
TRBJ2-7 NA 15 NA TRBV6-5 TGTGCCAGCAGTTACAACAGGATTACGCTCTACGAGCAGTACTTC CASSYNRITLYEQYF
TRBJ1-2 TRBD1 14 NA TRBV7-9 TGTGCCAGCAGCTTAGTAAATGCAGGGGGTGGCTACACCTTC CASSLVNAGGGYTF
TRBJ1-3 NA 17 NA TRBV5-6 TGTGCCAGCAGCAAAAAACAGAGAAAAGGTCCTGGAAACACCATATATTTT CASSKKQRKGPGNTIYF
TRBJ2-7 NA 11 NA TRBV7-2 TGTGCTCGGCGGGGAAAGGACGAGCAGTACTTC CARRGKDEQYF
TRBJ2-5 NA 11 NA TRBV20-1 TGCAGCACGCGAACCAAAGAGACCCAGTACTTC CSTRTKETQYF
TRBJ1-5 TRBD1 16 NA TRBV15 TGTGCCACCAGCAAATCCTCCGGGACAGTCAATCAGCCCCAGCATTTT CATSKSSGTVNQPQHF
TRBJ2-7 NA 13 NA TRBV29-1 TGCAGCGTTGGGGTCGGGGGGCCCTACGAGCAGTACTTC CSVGVGGPYEQYF
TRBJ2-1 NA 14 NA TRBV4-2 TGTGCCAGCAGCCAAGATGGCCCCTACAATGAGCAGTTCTTC CASSQDGPYNEQFF
TRBJ1-2 NA 16 few TRBV7-9 TGTGCCAGCAGCTTAGTGGTCCAGGTCCAGAACTATGGCTACACCTTC CASSLVVQVQNYGYTF
TRBJ2-2 TRBD2 17 NA TRBV18 TGTGCCAGCTCACCAGTACCGGGACTAGGAAAAGGCGGGGAGCTGTTTTTT CASSPVPGLGKGGELFF
TRBJ1-1 NA 12 few TRBV30 TGTGCCTGGTCCCCCGACAGGAGCCAAGCTTTCTTT CAWSPDRSQAFF
TRBJ1-6 NA 14 NA TRBV9 TGTGCCAGCAGCTCAGGGTTGGGTAATTCACCCCTCCACTTT CASSSGLGNSPLHF
TRBJ2-7 NA 11 NA TRBV10-3 TGTGCCATCAGTGGAGGCTACGAGCAGTACTTC CAISGGYEQYF
TRBJ2-7 NA 13 NA TRBV7-2 TGTGCCAGCAGCCTCGGGGTACACTACGAGCAGTACTTC CASSLGVHYEQYF
TRBJ2-5 TRBD1 14 NA TRBV27 TGTGCCAGCAGGCCGACAGGGTGGGGGGAGACCCAGTACTTC CASRPTGWGETQYF
TRBJ1-5 NA 16 NA TRBV28 TGTGCCAGCAGCCACCAGGGGATTCAGGGCAATCAGCCCCAGCATTTT CASSHQGIQGNQPQHF
TRBJ1-1 TRBD1 14 NA TRBV28 TGTGCCAGCAGTTCAGGCAGGACAGGGGTTGAAGCTTTCTTT CASSSGRTGVEAFF
TRBJ2-2 TRBD1 17 NA TRBV5-5 TGTGCCAGCACCAGAACCGGGACAGGGGGCAACACCGGGGAGCTGTTTTTT CASTRTGTGGNTGELFF
TRBJ1-4 NA 14 few TRBV7-9 TGTGCCAGCAGCTTAGAGCCCCCTTATGAAAAACTGTTTTTT CASSLEPPYEKLFF
TRBJ2-7 TRBD2 14 NA TRBV5-6 TGTGCCAGCAGCTTCGAGCGGGGGGGATACGAGCAGTACTTC CASSFERGGYEQYF
TRBJ2-7 NA 16 NA TRBV4-3 TGCGCCAGCAGCCAAGATAGCGGAGTCAGCTCCTACGAGCAGTACTTC CASSQDSGVSSYEQYF
TRBJ1-5 TRBD1 16 NA TRBV27 TGTGCCAGCAGTTCCATAGGACAGGGGAGCAATCAGCCCCAGCATTTT CASSSIGQGSNQPQHF
TRBJ2-7 TRBD1 15 NA TRBV2 TGTGCCAGCAGTCTCGAGGGGACAGGAGGCTACGAGCAGTACTTC CASSLEGTGGYEQYF
TRBJ2-3 NA 12 once TRBV7-2 TGTGCCAGCAGCTTAGGTCTCTATACGCAGTATTTT CASSLGLYTQYF
TRBJ1-6 TRBD1 16 NA TRBV2 TGTGCCAGCAGTGAAGCGGGGACAGGGGCTGGGTCACCCCTCCACTTT CASSEAGTGAGSPLHF
TRBJ2-3 TRBD1 17 NA TRBV9 TGTGCCAGCAGCGTAGTTGGTCGACAGGGAATCACAGATACGCAGTATTTT CASSVVGRQGITDTQYF
TRBJ2-7 TRBD1 14 NA TRBV2 TGTGCCAGCAGGGGGACAGGGGTTCTCTACGAGCAGTACTTC CASRGTGVLYEQYF